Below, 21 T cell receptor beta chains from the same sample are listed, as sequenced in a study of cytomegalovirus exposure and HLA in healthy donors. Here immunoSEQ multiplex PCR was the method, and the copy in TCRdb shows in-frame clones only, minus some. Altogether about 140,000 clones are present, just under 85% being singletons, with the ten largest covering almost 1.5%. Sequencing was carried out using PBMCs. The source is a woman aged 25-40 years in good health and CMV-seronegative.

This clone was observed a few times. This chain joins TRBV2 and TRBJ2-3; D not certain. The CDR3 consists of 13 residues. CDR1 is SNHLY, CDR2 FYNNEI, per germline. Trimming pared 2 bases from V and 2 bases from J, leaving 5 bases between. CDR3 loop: CASSETFTDTQYF. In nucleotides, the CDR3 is TGTGCCAGCAGTGAAACTTTCACAGATACGCAGTATTTT.

CDR3 bases: TGTGCCAGCCGATTAGGGGCTAAAAACATTCAGTACTTC. Translation: CASRLGAKNIQYF. This chain uses TRBV6-1 with TRBJ2-4; a possible D gene is TRBD1 (5 bases). The CDR3 spans 13 residues. With 8 bases removed from V and 4 bases from J, the gap between germline ends came to 12 bases. Looked up from germline, CDR1 is MNHNS and CDR2 is SASEGT.

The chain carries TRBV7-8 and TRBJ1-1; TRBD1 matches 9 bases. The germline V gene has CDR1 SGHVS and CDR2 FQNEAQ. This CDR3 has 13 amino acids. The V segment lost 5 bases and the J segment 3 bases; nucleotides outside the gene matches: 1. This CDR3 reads CASSRTGDTEAFF. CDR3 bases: TGTGCCAGCAGCCGGACAGGGGACACTGAAGCTTTCTTT.

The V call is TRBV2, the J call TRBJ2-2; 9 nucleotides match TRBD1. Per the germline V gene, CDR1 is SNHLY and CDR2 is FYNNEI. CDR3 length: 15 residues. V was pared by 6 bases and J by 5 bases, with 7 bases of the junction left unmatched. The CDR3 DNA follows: TGTGCCAGCAGGGAAACAGGGGGCGGAACCGGGGAGCTGTTTTTT. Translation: CASRETGGGTGELFF.

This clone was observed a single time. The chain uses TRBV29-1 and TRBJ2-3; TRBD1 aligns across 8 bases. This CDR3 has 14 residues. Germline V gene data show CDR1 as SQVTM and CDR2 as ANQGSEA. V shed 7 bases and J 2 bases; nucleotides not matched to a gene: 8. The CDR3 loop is CSADRGSLTDTQYF. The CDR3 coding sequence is TGCAGCGCCGACAGGGGATCCCTCACAGATACGCAGTATTTT.

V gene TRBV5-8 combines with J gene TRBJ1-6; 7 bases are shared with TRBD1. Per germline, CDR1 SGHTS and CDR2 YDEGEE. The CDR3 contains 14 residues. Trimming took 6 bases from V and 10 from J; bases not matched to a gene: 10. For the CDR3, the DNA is TGTGCCAGCATCGTTGACAGGGTAGGCTCACCCCTCCACTTT. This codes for CASIVDRVGSPLHF.

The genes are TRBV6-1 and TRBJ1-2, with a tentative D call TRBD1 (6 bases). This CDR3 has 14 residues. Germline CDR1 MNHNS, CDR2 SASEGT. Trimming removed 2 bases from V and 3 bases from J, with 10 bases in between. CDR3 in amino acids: CASSESDRDYGYTF. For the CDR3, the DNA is TGTGCCAGCAGTGAATCGGACAGAGACTATGGCTACACCTTC.

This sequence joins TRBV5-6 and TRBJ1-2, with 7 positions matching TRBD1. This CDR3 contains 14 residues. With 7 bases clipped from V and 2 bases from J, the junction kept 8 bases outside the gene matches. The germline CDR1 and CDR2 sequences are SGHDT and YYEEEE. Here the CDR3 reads CASVAGQTNYGYTF. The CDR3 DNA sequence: TGTGCCAGCGTGGCGGGACAGACAAACTATGGCTACACCTTC.

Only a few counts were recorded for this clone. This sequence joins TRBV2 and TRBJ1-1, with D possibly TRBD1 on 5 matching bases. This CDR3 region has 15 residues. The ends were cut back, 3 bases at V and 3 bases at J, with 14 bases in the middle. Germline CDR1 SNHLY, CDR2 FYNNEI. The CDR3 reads CASSDRVFSYTEAFF. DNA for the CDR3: TGTGCCAGCAGTGACAGGGTATTTTCGTACACTGAAGCTTTCTTT.

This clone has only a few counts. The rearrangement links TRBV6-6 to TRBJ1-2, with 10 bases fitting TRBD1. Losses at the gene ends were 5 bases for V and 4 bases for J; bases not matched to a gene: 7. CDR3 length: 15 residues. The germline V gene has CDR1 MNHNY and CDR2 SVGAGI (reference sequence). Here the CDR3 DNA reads TGTGCCAGCAGTCCAAGACAGGGGGCAGGCTATGGCTACACCTTC. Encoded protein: CASSPRQGAGYGYTF.

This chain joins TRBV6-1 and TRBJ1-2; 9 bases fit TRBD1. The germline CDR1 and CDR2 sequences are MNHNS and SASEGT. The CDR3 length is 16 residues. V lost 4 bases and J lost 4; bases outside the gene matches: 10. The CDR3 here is CASSAQQGARGYGYTF. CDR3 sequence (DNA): TGTGCCAGCAGTGCCCAACAGGGGGCGCGCGGCTATGGCTACACCTTC.

For the CDR3, the DNA is TGTGCCAGCAGCGTAGGCGGGGGGGCCATGAATGAGCAGTTCTTC. It codes for CASSVGGGAMNEQFF. This chain joins TRBV9 and TRBJ2-1; 9 bases map to TRBD2. The CDR3 totals 15 residues. In germline, CDR1 is SGDLS, CDR2 YYNGEE. Trimming at V came to 0 bases and at J to 7 bases, leaving 5 bases not matched to a gene.

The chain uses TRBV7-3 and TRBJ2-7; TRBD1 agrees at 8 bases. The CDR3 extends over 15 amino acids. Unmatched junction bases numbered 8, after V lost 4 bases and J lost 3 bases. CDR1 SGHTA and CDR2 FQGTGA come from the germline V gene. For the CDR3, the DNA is TGTGCCAGCAGCTCCCAGGGGGCCGGTTTCTACGAGCAGTACTTC. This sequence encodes CASSSQGAGFYEQYF.

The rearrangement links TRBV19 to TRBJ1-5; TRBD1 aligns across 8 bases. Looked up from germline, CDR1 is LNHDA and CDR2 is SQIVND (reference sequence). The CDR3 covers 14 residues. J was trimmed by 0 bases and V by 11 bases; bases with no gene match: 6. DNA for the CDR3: TGTGCCGGCGGACAGGGCCATAGCAATCAGCCCCAGCATTTT. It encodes CAGGQGHSNQPQHF.

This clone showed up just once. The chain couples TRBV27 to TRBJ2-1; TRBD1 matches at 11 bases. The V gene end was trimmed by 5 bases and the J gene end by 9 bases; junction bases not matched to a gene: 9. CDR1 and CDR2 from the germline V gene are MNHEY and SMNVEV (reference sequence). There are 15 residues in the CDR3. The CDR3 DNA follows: TGTGCCAGCAGTGAGCGGACAGGGGGCTTGGGTGAGCAGTTCTTC. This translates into CASSERTGGLGEQFF.

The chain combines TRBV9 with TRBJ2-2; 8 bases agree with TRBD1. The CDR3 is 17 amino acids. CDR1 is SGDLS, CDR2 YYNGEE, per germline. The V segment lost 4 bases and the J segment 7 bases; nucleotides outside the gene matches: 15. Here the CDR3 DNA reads TGTGCCAGCAGCCCAAGGGCAGGGGGCTCTATTGTCGGGGAGCTGTTTTTT. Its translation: CASSPRAGGSIVGELFF.

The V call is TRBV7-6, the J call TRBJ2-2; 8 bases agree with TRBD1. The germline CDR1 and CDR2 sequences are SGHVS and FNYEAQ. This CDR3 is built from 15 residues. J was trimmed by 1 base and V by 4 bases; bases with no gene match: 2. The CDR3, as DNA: TGTGCCAGCAGCTCCGGGACAGGGAACACCGGGGAGCTGTTTTTT. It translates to CASSSGTGNTGELFF. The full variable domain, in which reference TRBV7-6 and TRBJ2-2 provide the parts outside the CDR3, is GAGVSQSPRYKVTKRGQDVALRCDPISGHVSLYWYRQALGQGPEFLTYFNYEAQQDKSGLPNDRFSAERPEGSISTLTIQRTEQRDSAMYRCASSSGTGNTGELFFGEGSRLTVL.

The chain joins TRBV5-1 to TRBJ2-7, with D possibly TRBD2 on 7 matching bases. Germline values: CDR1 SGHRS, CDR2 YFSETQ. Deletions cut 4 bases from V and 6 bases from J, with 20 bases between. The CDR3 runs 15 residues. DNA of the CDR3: TGCGCCAGCAGCCGGGGGGACACAGATCTACCCGAGCAGTACTTC. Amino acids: CASSRGDTDLPEQYF.

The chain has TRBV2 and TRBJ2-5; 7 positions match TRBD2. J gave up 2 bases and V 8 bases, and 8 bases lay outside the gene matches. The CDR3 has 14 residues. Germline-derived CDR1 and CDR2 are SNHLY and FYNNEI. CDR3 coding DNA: TGTGCCAGCCGCACAAGCGGGGCACAAGAGACCCAGTACTTC. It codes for CASRTSGAQETQYF.

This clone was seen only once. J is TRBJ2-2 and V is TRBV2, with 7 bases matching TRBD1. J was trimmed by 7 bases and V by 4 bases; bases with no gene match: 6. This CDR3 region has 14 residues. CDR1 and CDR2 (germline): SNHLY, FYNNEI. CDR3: CASSGGRGSGELFF. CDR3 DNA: TGTGCCAGCAGTGGCGGCAGGGGGAGCGGGGAGCTGTTTTTT.

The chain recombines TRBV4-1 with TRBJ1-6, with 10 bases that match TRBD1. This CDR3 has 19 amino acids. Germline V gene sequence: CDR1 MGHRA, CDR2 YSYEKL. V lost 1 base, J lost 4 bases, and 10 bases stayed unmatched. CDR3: CASSQVAGTGARYNSPLHF. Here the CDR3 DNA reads TGCGCCAGCAGCCAAGTGGCAGGGACAGGGGCCCGATATAATTCACCCCTCCACTTT.